Each of the 20 T cell receptor beta chains below was sequenced from the same sample in a study of T-cell reconstitution after alpha-beta-depleted transplantation in children. Library preparation (for TCRbeta) was performed with unique molecular identifiers. Each CDR3 protein gets one entry after TCRdb re-called the PCR reads with MiXCR. This sample has about 600,000 distinct CDR3 sequences, with under 12% found just once. Sequenced here: PBMCs from the stem cell graft donor, sampled from the stem cell graft. The receptors originated from a human donor who donated a stem cell graft to a child with acute myeloid leukemia.

This clonotype has a handful of counts. The chain joins TRBV7-8 to TRBJ2-3, with a weak D call TRBD2 (5 bases). CDR1 is SGHVS and CDR2 is FQNEAQ in the germline V gene. The CDR3 totals 16 residues. Trimming stripped 3 bases from V and 1 base from J, with 14 bases between. CDR3 DNA sequence: TGTGCCAGCAGCTTTGGTGGGAGCGGCGGCACAGATACGCAGTATTTT. It specifies CASSFGGSGGTDTQYF.

Only a few counts were recorded for this clonotype. The chain combines TRBV5-1 with TRBJ2-7; TRBD2 matches at 9 bases. The ends lost 1 base at V and 7 bases at J; junction bases unmatched: 6. The CDR3 spans 14 residues. The germline V gene encodes CDR1 SGHRS and CDR2 YFSETQ. The CDR3 sequence is CASSLISGSDEQYF. The CDR3 DNA reads TGCGCCAGCAGCTTGATTAGCGGGAGTGATGAGCAGTACTTC.

The chain joins TRBV29-1 to TRBJ2-5; possibly TRBD1 or TRBD2 for D (5 bases each). CDR1 SQVTM and CDR2 ANQGSEA come from the germline V gene. The CDR3 consists of 14 residues. The germline V and J ends were trimmed by 2 bases and 0 bases, with 10 bases remaining between them. This CDR3 is CSVEFPGHQETQYF. The DNA of the CDR3 is TGCAGCGTTGAATTTCCGGGACACCAAGAGACCCAGTACTTC.

The chain joins TRBV4-2 to TRBJ2-5; TRBD2 matches at 10 bases. This CDR3 is built from 16 residues. Germline V gives CDR1 LGHNA, CDR2 YNFKEQ. V shed 4 bases, J shed 5 bases, and the junction held 10 bases outside the gene matches. In nucleotides, the CDR3 is TGTGCCAGCAGCCCGGTCGCTAGCGGGAGTCGGGAGACCCAGTACTTC. Amino acids: CASSPVASGSRETQYF.

The V call is TRBV20-1, the J call TRBJ1-1, with D possibly matching TRBD1 (6 bases). The CDR3 sequence is 12 residues long. The V gene's germline CDR1 is DFQATT and CDR2 SNEGSKA (reference sequence). CDR3 protein: CRSGGLRTEAFF. In DNA form, the CDR3 reads TGCAGGTCGGGGGGGCTAAGGACTGAAGCTTTCTTT.

This clonotype was seen more than once but under ten times. This chain uses TRBV29-1 with TRBJ2-1, with D tentatively TRBD1 (5 bases). V lost 2 bases and J lost 10, with 18 bases in between. Germline CDR1 reads SQVTM; CDR2 reads ANQGSEA. The CDR3 covers 14 residues. CDR3 DNA: TGCAGCGTTGAACCCCCAGGGAAGGTTGGGGAGCAGTTCTTC. Its translation is CSVEPPGKVGEQFF.

This clonotype was observed a few times. The V gene is TRBV5-1, the J gene TRBJ2-7; 9 bases are shared with TRBD2. Germline V gives CDR1 SGHRS, CDR2 YFSETQ. The CDR3 spans 14 residues. V was pared by 0 bases and J by 6 bases, with 4 bases of the junction left unmatched. The CDR3 DNA follows: TGCGCCAGCAGCTTGGGGGCTAGCGGGATCGAGCAGTACTTC. It encodes CASSLGASGIEQYF.

There are a few counts of this clonotype. J is TRBJ2-1 and V is TRBV24-1, with no clear D. The CDR3 totals 13 residues. Between the trimmed V and J ends, which lost 3 bases and 3 bases, there was a span of 5 bases. The germline CDR1 and CDR2 sequences are KGHDR and SFDVKD. The CDR3: CATSDSVYNEQFF. The CDR3 nucleotides read TGTGCCACCAGTGATAGTGTCTACAATGAGCAGTTCTTC.

There are a few counts of this clonotype. A read error may be the cause here, since a much bigger clone is one base away. The CDR3 sequence is CCARDDRATPLNTEAFF. The CDR3 DNA sequence: TGCTGTGCTAGAGATGATAGGGCGACCCCCCTGAACACTGAAGCTTTCTTT. This chain uses TRBV20-1 with TRBJ1-1; D is undetermined. There are 17 residues in the CDR3. From germline, CDR1 is DFQATT and CDR2 SNEGSKA (reference sequence).

A few counts support this clonotype. The chain joins TRBV12-3 or TRBV12-4 to TRBJ1-1; D is unclear. V was trimmed by 7 bases and J by 4 bases, leaving 19 bases between them. The CDR3 extends over 15 amino acids. CDR3 sequence (DNA): TGTGCCAGCACCCTCAGCCGAGCCCTAGGCACTGAAGCTTTCTTT. Protein sequence: CASTLSRALGTEAFF.

This clonotype came up a few times. The chain has TRBV20-1 and TRBJ2-1, with 10 bases that match TRBD2. Germline CDR1 and CDR2: DFQATT and SNEGSKA (reference sequence). The length of the CDR3 is 13 residues. CDR3 amino acids: CSARLAGVYEQFF. CDR3 nucleotides: TGCAGCGCTCGGCTAGCGGGAGTATATGAGCAGTTCTTC.

J is TRBJ1-3 and V is TRBV12-3 or TRBV12-4; D call uncertain. CDR3 size: 14 residues. Trimming left V 6 bases short and J 2 bases short, with 11 bases between. The CDR3 DNA reads TGTGCCAGCAGAACCGATCCCCCTGGAAACACCATATATTTT. Translated: CASRTDPPGNTIYF.

This clonotype was counted between two and nine times. This chain's CDR3 is CASSYSDSGSYEQYF. In DNA, the CDR3 is TGTGCCAGCAGTTACTCGGACAGCGGTTCCTACGAGCAGTACTTC. This chain uses TRBV6-2 or TRBV6-3 with TRBJ2-7, with D possibly being TRBD1 (6 bases). The CDR3 is made up of 15 amino acids. V lost 0 bases and J lost 1, with 10 bases in between. Germline-derived CDR1 and CDR2 are MNHEY and SVGEGT.

The CDR3 bases are TGCAGTGCCTCGTCCGGGACAGGTTACTACGAGCAGTACTTC. This sequence encodes CSASSGTGYYEQYF. J is TRBJ2-7 and V is TRBV20-1, with 8 nucleotides matching TRBD1. There are 14 residues in the CDR3. The V segment lost 6 bases and the J segment 3 bases; nucleotides outside the gene matches: 10. Germline V gene lookup returns CDR1 DFQATT and CDR2 SNEGSKA (reference sequence).

At least ten counts were recorded for this clonotype. The chain is built from TRBV7-3 and TRBJ2-3, with 8 bases identical to TRBD2. The CDR3 consists of 16 residues. V was clipped by 1 base and J by 3 bases; unmatched bases: 6. Germline V CDR1 and CDR2: SGHTA, FQGTGA. CDR3 region: CASSLKAGLGTDTQYF. In DNA, the CDR3 is TGTGCCAGCAGCTTAAAAGCGGGACTAGGAACAGATACGCAGTATTTT.

This clonotype was seen ten or more times. The chain joins TRBV20-1 to TRBJ2-6; 7 bases match TRBD1. Germline CDR1 reads DFQATT; CDR2 reads SNEGSKA (reference sequence). V dropped 6 bases and J dropped 2; count of bases not matched to a gene: 4. This CDR3 is built from 14 residues. The CDR3 DNA is TGCAGTGCGCTTCAGGGGGCTGGGGCCAACGTCCTGACTTTC. Protein sequence: CSALQGAGANVLTF.

The rearrangement links TRBV7-2 to TRBJ2-7; no firm D call. The CDR3 spans 14 residues. In germline, CDR1 is SGHTA, CDR2 FQGNSA. V was trimmed by 3 bases and J by 2 bases, leaving 11 bases between them. The CDR3 DNA sequence: TGTGCCAGCAGCTTGCAGGACGGACCCTACGAGCAGTACTTC. Amino acids: CASSLQDGPYEQYF.

This chain links TRBV28 with TRBJ2-3, with D unclear. V dropped 5 bases and J dropped 0 bases, with 12 bases sitting between them. Germline V gene sequence: CDR1 MDHEN, CDR2 SYDVKM. This CDR3 spans 15 amino acids. The CDR3 sequence: CASSPRRPSTDTQYF. CDR3 bases: TGTGCCAGCAGTCCTCGTAGACCTAGCACAGATACGCAGTATTTT.

In this sample, this clonotype turned up a few times. CDR3 coding DNA: TGCAGTGCTAGAGGTGGCGGGGCCCAGCATTTT. Translating gives CSARGGGAQHF. The chain joins TRBV20-1 to TRBJ1-5, with no clear D. CDR3 length equals 11 residues. V lost 1 base to trimming and J lost 11 bases, with 9 bases between them. Looked up from germline, CDR1 is DFQATT and CDR2 is SNEGSKA (reference sequence).

This clonotype was observed a handful of times. This rearrangement joins TRBV6-2 or TRBV6-3 to TRBJ1-2; 11 bases map to TRBD1. J gave up 5 bases and V 6 bases, and 14 bases lay outside the gene matches. The CDR3 runs 17 residues. Germline CDR1 and CDR2: MNHEY and SVGEGT. The CDR3 loop reads CASSPALGQGAWYGYTF. The CDR3 bases are TGTGCCAGCAGCCCGGCCCTCGGACAGGGGGCGTGGTATGGCTACACCTTC.